This entry concerns a single T cell receptor beta chain. The assay was immunoSEQ multiplex PCR, and TCRdb's table has in-frame clones only and misses some. Seen here are about 73,000 clones, roughly 94% observed once, and the top ten hold 6.2%. V was shortened by 0 bases and J by 0 bases, with 9 bases between the two germline ends. This CDR3 comprises 16 residues. In germline, CDR1 is MNHEY, CDR2 SVGAGI. The data stem from a study of control samples from healthy donors and cancer patients. Sequencing was done on a sample of blood. The receptor was derived from a woman aged 40 to 50 in good health. The rearrangement joins TRBV6-5 to TRBJ1-3; D gene unclear. CDR3 sequence: CASSYSYAGSGNTIYF. The CDR3 DNA sequence: TGTGCCAGCAGTTACTCGTACGCAGGCTCTGGAAACACCATATATTTT.